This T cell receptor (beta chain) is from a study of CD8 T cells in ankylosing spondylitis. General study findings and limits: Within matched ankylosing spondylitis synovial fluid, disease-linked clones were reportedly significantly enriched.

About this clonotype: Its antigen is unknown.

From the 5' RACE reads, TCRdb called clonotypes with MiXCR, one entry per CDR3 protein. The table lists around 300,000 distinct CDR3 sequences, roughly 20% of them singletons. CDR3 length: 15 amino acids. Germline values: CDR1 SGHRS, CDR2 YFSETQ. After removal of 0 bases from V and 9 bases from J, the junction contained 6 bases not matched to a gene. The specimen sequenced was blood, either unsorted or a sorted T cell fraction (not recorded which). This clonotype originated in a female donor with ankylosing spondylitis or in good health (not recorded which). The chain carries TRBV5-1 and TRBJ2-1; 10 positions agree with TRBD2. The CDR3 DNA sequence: TGCGCCAGCAGCTTGGGGCTAGCGGGAGAGGGTGAGCAGTTCTTC. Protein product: CASSLGLAGEGEQFF.